A single TCR beta chain is shown here with its context. Its antigen remains undetermined. Base-call qualities are not available, and no considerably larger clone is one nucleotide away. The data belong to a study of CD49a tissue-resident CD8 T cells in human skin (TCRdb year 2017). For the study in its entirety: The study looked at subsets of tissue-resident memory CD8+ T cells in human skin, with the subsets defined by expression of CD49a, CD69 and CD103.

The library was generated by the immunoSEQ multiplex PCR assay. The authors' pipeline ran thus. Across the sorted blood, dermal and epidermal CD8+ T cell populations, TCR V beta family usage frequencies were compared. TCRdb provides this immuneACCESS table in a form limited to in-frame rearrangements. Some clones are lacking; in checked studies, under half of them reflect an unresolved V gene, and why the rest are absent is not known. V and J calls and clone size come straight from that table; D and trimming were deduced from the DNA. This sample comprises 1,200 to 1,500 clones, roughly 70% of them detected only once. Approximately 35% of the sample lies in the top ten. Its CDR3 holds 15 amino acids, cysteine through phenylalanine. Solely the CDR3 DNA is kept, with 45 bases framed from the first base. For 4 to 6 healthy donors, CD8+ T cells were sorted from blood, dermis and epidermis, and the TCR beta CDR3 regions of these cells were analysed. All TCR-sequenced donors were healthy individuals, and each provided both blood and skin samples. Before TCR beta sequencing, CD8+ T cell populations were isolated by sorting.

The V gene is TRBV1 and the J gene is TRBJ2-1; TRBD2 was called by the table and not checked on the DNA. TRBV1 is a recognized pseudogene. The specimen was CLA- CD8+ effector memory T cells sorted from blood. The receptor comes from a human donor in good health. The CDR3 protein: CTNPGLAGGGNEQFF. The nucleotide sequence is given as TGCACCAACCCCGGACTAGCGGGAGGGGGAAATGAGCAGTTCTTC.